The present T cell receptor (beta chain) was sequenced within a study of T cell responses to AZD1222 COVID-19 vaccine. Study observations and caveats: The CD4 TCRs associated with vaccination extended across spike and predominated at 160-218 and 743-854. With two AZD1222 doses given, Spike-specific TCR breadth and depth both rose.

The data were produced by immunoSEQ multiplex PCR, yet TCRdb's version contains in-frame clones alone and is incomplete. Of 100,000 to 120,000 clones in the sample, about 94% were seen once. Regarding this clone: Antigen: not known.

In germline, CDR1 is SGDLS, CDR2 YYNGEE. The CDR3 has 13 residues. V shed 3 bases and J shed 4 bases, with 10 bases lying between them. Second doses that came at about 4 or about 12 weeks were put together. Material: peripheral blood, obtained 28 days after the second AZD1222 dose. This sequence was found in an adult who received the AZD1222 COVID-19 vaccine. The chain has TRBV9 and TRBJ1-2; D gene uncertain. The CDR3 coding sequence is TGTGCCAGCAGCGCCGGTTCCAGCTATGGCTACACCTTC. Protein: CASSAGSSYGYTF. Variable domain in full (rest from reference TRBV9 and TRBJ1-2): DSGVTQTPKHLITATGQRVTLRCSPRSGDLSVYWYQQSLDQGLQFLIQYYNGEERAKGNILERFSAQQFPDLHSELNLSSLELGDSALYFCASSAGSSYGYTFGSGTRLTVV.